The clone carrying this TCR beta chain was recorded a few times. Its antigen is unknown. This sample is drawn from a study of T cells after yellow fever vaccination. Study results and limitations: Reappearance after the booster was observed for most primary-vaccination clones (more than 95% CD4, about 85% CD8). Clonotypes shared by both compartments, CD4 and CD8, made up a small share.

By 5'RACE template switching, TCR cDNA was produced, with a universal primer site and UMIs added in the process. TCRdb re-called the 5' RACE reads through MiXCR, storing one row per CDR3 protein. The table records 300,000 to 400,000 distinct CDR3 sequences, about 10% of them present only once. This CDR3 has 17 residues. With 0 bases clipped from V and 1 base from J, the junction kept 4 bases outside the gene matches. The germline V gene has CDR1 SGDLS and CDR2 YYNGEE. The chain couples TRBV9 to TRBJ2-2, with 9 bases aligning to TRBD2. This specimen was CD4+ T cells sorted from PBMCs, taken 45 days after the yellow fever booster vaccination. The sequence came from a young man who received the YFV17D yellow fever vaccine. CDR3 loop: CASSVAGAGGNTGELFF. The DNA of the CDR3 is TGTGCCAGCAGCGTAGCTGGAGCGGGGGGGAACACCGGGGAGCTGTTTTTT.